The present entry profiles one T cell receptor beta chain with its context. No antigen is known for it. The data stem from a study of T cell responses to AZD1222 COVID-19 vaccine. Study-wide results and limits: Recipients of AZD1222 seropositive at baseline numbered only 6 or 7. Without day 14 samples, only post-peak T cell repertoires were studied. A reported finding is that nearly half of spike-specific TCRs target unmutated variant regions.

TCRdb's table, derived via immunoSEQ multiplex PCR, lists solely in-frame clones and lacks some. This sample has fewer than 300,000 clones, with about 92% found just once. V gave up 7 bases and J gave up 2 bases, with 15 bases separating them. Germline V gene lookup returns CDR1 MNHEY and CDR2 SVGAGI. The CDR3 spans 15 residues. V gene TRBV6-5 combines with J gene TRBJ1-5; D might be TRBD1 (5 bases). The sequencing used peripheral blood, collected on day 0 of AZD1222 vaccination. The receptor comes from an adult in good health. CDR3 loop: CASTITTGGNQPQHF. CDR3 DNA: TGTGCCAGCACAATTACGACGGGGGGCAATCAGCCCCAGCATTTT.